This TCR beta chain stems from a study of blood T cell repertoires in COVID-19. Background on the study: The United States, Italy and Spain provided the acute and convalescent COVID-19 samples. PBMCs, B-cell-depleted T cells, or T cells provided the cDNA or gDNA that made up the material.

Profiling relied on immunoSEQ multiplex PCR, and the TCRdb table lists in-frame clones only, not all of them. This sample yields around 300,000 clones, of which roughly 84% are seen a single time; 1% belongs to the top ten. The germline gives CDR1 MGHRA, CDR2 YSYEKL. This CDR3 is built from 14 residues. The V end lost 7 bases, the J end lost 0 bases, and 10 bases lay between the germline ends. The receptor was derived from a man aged 45-65 years with active or convalescent COVID-19. The sequencing sample was made of peripheral blood. The V and J genes are TRBV4-1 and TRBJ1-3; D remains unclear. DNA of the CDR3: TGCGCCAGCAAAACCGGGATCTCTGGAAACACCATATATTTT. Its translation is CASKTGISGNTIYF.